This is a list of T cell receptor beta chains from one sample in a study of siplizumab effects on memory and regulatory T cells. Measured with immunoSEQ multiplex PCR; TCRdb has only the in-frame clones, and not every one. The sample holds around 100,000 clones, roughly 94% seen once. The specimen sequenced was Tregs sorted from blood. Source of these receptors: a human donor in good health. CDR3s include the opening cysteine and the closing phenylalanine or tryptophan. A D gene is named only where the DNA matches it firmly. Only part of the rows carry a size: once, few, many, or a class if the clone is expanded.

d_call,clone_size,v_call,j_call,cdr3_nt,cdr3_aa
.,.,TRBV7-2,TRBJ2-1,TGTGCCAGCAGCTTAGGAGGGGGGTACAATGAGCAGTTCTTC,CASSLGGGYNEQFF
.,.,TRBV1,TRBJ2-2,TGCACCAGCAGCCAAGCGGGAGGGAACACCGGGGAGCTGTTTTTT,CTSSQAGGNTGELFF
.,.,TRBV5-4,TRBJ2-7,TGTGCCAGCAGCTTGGGGGGTATTGCATACGAGCAGTACTTC,CASSLGGIAYEQYF
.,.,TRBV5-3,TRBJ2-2,TGTGCCAAAAGAGTCTACACCGGGGAGCTGTTTTTT,CAKRVYTGELFF
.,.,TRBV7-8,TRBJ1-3,TGTGCCAGCAGCTTTGCAGGCTGGGAGGACACCATATATTTT,CASSFAGWEDTIYF
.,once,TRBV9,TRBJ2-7,TGTGCCAGCCCCATCGAACAGGGTTACGAGCAGTACTTC,CASPIEQGYEQYF
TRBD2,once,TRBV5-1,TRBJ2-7,TGCGCCAGCAGCCCCGCTCTTAGCGGGAGGGTTCGCGAGCAGTACTTC,CASSPALSGRVREQYF
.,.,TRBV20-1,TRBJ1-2,TGCAGTGCTAGAGGCGAACGCTTC,CSARGERF
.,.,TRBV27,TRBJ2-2,TGTGCCAGCAGTTTATCCAGGGTCAGAACCGGGGAGCTGTTTTTT,CASSLSRVRTGELFF
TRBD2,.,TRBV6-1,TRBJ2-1,TGTGCCAGCAGTGCTCTCGGGACTAGAGGCTACAATGAGCAGTTCTTC,CASSALGTRGYNEQFF
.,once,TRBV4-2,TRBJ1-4,TGTGCCAGCAGCCGGAACAGACTATATGAAAAACTGTTTTTT,CASSRNRLYEKLFF
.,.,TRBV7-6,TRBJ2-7,TGTGCCAGCAGCTTAGCCGGGACACCCAAGCCCTACGAGCAGTACTTC,CASSLAGTPKPYEQYF
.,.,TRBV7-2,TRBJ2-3,TGTGCCAGCAGCTTCCGGACGGAGGGGGATACGCAGTATTTT,CASSFRTEGDTQYF
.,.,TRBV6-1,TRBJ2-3,TGTGCCAGCAGGGCGCCGGGCACAGATACGCAGTATTTT,CASRAPGTDTQYF
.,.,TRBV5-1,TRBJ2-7,TGCGCCAGCAGCTTAAGCCTCTCCAGGGCGAACTACGAGCAGTACTTC,CASSLSLSRANYEQYF
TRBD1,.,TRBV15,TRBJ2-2,TGTGCCACCAGCTCCTACGGCCCGCACAGGGGGCGAAACACCGGGGAGCTGTTTTTT,CATSSYGPHRGRNTGELFF
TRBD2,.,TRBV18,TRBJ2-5,TGTGCCAGCTCACCACGGACTAGCTTGGGAGAGACCCAGTACTTC,CASSPRTSLGETQYF
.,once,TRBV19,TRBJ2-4,TGTTCAGCGGGCAGAAACATTCAGTACTTC,CSAGRNIQYF
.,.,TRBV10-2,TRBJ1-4,TGCGCCAGCAGTGATCTAGGGAGAGGTGAAAAACTGTTTTTT,CASSDLGRGEKLFF
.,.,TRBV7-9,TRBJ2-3,TGTGCCAGCAGCTTAGCGCTTATGGCTAGCACAGATACGCAGTATTTT,CASSLALMASTDTQYF
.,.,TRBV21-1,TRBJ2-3,TGTGCCAGCAGCAAAAAGATTCTGAGGGACTACGACACAGATACGCAGTATTTT,CASSKKILRDYDTDTQYF
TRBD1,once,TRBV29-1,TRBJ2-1,TGCAGCGTGGGGCTTAGACGTAGGGGGCGCTGGTATGAGCAGTTCTTC,CSVGLRRRGRWYEQFF
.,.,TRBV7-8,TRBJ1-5,TGTGCCAGCAGCCTATTGACAAACCTAGGGATCTTCAATCAGCCCCAGCATTTT,CASSLLTNLGIFNQPQHF
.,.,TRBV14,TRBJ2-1,TGTGCCAGCAGCCAAGTGTTGGGGGCGGGCTACAATGAGCAGTTCTTC,CASSQVLGAGYNEQFF
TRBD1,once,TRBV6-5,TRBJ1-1,TGTGCCAGCAGTGCCTGGGACAGGAACACTGAAGCTTTCTTT,CASSAWDRNTEAFF
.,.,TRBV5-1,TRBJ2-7,TGCGCCAGCAGCGCCTCTTCCTACGAGCAGTACTTC,CASSASSYEQYF
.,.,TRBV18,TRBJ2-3,TGTGCCAGCTCACGGATGGCTGGAAGCACAGATACGCAGTATTTT,CASSRMAGSTDTQYF
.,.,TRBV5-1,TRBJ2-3,TGCGCCACCAAGATGGCGGGCACCTACACAGATACGCAGTATTTT,CATKMAGTYTDTQYF
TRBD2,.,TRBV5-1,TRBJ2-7,TGCGCCAGCAGCCCGACGGGGGGGCGGGACGAGCAGTACTTC,CASSPTGGRDEQYF
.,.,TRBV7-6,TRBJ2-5,TGTGCCAGCAGCTACCAAGAGACCCAGTACTTC,CASSYQETQYF
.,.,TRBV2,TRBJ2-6,TGTGCCAGCACAGGGTCCGGGGCCAACGTCCTGACTTTC,CASTGSGANVLTF
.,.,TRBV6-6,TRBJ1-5,TGTGCCAGCAGTCCGGGACCTGGAAGAGGGCATTTT,CASSPGPGRGHF
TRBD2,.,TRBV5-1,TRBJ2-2,TGCGCCAGCAGCTCCAGAGGACTAGCGGGAGGAGCGAACACCGGGGAGCTGTTTTTT,CASSSRGLAGGANTGELFF